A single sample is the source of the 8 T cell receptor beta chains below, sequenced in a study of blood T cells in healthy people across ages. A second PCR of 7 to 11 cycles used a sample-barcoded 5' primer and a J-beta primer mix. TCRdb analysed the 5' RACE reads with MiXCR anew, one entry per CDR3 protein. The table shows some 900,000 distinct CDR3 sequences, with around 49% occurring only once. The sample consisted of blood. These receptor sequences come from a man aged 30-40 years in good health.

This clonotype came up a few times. CDR3 bases: TGCGCCAGCAGCACTAGCGGGGGAAGATACAATGAGCAGTTCTTC. This encodes CASSTSGGRYNEQFF. The J gene is TRBJ2-1, the V gene TRBV5-1; 11 bases line up with TRBD2. CDR3 size: 15 residues. Germline V gene sequence: CDR1 SGHRS, CDR2 YFSETQ. V gave up 4 bases and J gave up 4 bases; unmatched junction bases: 4.

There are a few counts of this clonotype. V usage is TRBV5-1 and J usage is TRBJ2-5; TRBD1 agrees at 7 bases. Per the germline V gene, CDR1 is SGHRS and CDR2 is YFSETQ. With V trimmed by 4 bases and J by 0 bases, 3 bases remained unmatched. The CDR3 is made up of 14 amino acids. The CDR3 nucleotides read TGCGCCAGCAGCGAGGGACAGAACCAAGAGACCCAGTACTTC. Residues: CASSEGQNQETQYF.

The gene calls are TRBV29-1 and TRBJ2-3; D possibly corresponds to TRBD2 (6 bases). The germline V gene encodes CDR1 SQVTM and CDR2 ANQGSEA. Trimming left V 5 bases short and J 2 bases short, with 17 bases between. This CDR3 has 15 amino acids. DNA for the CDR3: TGCAGCGTTCTAATCCCGCGGGGCTTCACAGATACGCAGTATTTT. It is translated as CSVLIPRGFTDTQYF.

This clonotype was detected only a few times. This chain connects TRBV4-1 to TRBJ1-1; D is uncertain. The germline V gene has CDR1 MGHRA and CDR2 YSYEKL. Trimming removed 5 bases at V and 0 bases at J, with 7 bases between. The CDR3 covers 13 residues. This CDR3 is CASSEHMNTEAFF. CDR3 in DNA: TGCGCCAGCAGCGAGCACATGAACACTGAAGCTTTCTTT.

In nucleotides, the CDR3 is TGCAGCGGGGGGGGGTTCAACTCCTACGAGCAGTACTTC. Residues: CSGGGFNSYEQYF. The J gene is TRBJ2-7, the V gene TRBV29-1; TRBD2 aligns across 7 bases. The CDR3 totals 13 residues. The germline V gene has CDR1 SQVTM and CDR2 ANQGSEA. V shed 7 bases, J shed 0 bases, and the junction held 6 bases outside the gene matches.

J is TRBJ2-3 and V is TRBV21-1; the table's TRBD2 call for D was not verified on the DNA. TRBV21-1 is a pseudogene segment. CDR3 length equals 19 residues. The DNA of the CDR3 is TGTGCCAGCAGCAAAGGCCTAGCGGGGGGGAACCAGGAATCAGATACGCAGTATTTT. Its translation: CASSKGLAGGNQESDTQYF.

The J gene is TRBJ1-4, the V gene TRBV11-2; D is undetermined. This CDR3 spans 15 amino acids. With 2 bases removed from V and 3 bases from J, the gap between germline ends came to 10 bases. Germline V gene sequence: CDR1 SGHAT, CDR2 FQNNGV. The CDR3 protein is CASSLRVGANEKLFF. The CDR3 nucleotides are TGTGCCAGCAGCTTACGTGTCGGGGCTAATGAAAAACTGTTTTTT.

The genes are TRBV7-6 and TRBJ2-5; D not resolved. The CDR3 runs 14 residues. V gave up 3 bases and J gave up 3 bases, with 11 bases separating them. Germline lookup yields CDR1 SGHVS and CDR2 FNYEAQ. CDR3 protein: CASSFATGEETQYF. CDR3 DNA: TGTGCCAGCAGCTTCGCTACGGGTGAAGAGACCCAGTACTTC.